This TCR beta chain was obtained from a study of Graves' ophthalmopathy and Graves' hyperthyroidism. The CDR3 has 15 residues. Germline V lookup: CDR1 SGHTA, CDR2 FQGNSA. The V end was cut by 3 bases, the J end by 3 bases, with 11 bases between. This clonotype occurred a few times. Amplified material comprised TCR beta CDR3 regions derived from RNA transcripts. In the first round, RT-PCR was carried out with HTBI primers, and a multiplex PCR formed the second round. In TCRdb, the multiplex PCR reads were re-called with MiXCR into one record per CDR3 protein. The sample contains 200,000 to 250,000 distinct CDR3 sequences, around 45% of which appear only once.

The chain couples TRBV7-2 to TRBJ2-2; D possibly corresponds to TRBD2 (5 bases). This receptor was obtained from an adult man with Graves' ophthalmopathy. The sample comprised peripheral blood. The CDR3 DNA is TGTGCCAGCAGCTTGAGGGCTAGGGACACCGGGGAGCTGTTTTTT. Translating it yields CASSLRARDTGELFF.